One sample yielded the 16 T cell receptor beta chains listed below, sequenced in a study of T cell responses to AZD1222 COVID-19 vaccine. Profiled with immunoSEQ multiplex PCR; TCRdb holds only in-frame clones, not every one. The sample holds 100,000 to 150,000 clones, around 93% seen once. Sample: peripheral blood, taken on day 0 of AZD1222 vaccination. These receptors originate from an adult in good health.

V usage is TRBV28 and J usage is TRBJ1-2; D possibly corresponds to TRBD1 (6 bases). Deletions cut 10 bases from V and 7 bases from J, with 19 bases between. In germline, CDR1 is MDHEN, CDR2 SYDVKM. CDR3 length: 13 amino acids. The CDR3 spells CATEPQYRVGYTF. In nucleotides, the CDR3 is TGTGCCACCGAGCCCCAATACAGGGTTGGCTACACCTTC.

On this clone itself: Additional DNA sequences in this sample encode the identical CDR3. The V gene is TRBV11-2, the J gene TRBJ1-2; possible D gene TRBD1, 5 bases. V lost 1 base and J 2 bases, leaving 5 bases between the germline ends. Germline lookup yields CDR1 SGHAT and CDR2 FQNNGV. This CDR3 has 13 residues. The CDR3 spells CASSLGQNYGYTF. In DNA form, the CDR3 reads TGTGCCAGCAGCTTAGGACAGAACTATGGCTACACCTTC.

The chain combines TRBV5-4 with TRBJ1-2; a weak D match, TRBD1 (6 bases). CDR3 size: 13 residues. V lost 1 base and J lost 4, with 8 bases in between. Germline V lookup: CDR1 SGHNT, CDR2 YYREEE (reference sequence). CDR3 region: CASSLKGGYGYTF. The CDR3 DNA reads as TGTGCCAGCAGCTTGAAGGGGGGCTATGGCTACACCTTC.

This clone appeared a single time. This chain joins TRBV6-5 and TRBJ2-7; 11 nucleotides line up with TRBD2. The CDR3 runs to 15 residues. Looked up from germline, CDR1 is MNHEY and CDR2 is SVGAGI. V dropped 6 bases and J dropped 2; count of bases not matched to a gene: 6. The CDR3 DNA is TGTGCCAGCAGCGATCTAGCGGGAGGACCCTACGAGCAGTACTTC. It yields the protein CASSDLAGGPYEQYF.

A remark on this clone: The sample holds other DNA sequences that translate to the same CDR3. The chain employs TRBV7-2 and TRBJ2-7; 8 positions match TRBD2. Germline CDR1 reads SGHTA; CDR2 reads FQGNSA. This CDR3 has 15 amino acids. The V gene end was trimmed by 5 bases and the J gene end by 7 bases; junction bases not matched to a gene: 13. CDR3 sequence: CASSPTSGRASEQYF. The CDR3 nucleotides are TGTGCCAGCAGCCCCACCAGCGGGAGAGCTTCAGAGCAGTACTTC.

The rearrangement links TRBV11-2 to TRBJ1-2; the D is unclear. This CDR3 region has 13 residues. The ends were cut back, 2 bases at V and 2 bases at J, with 6 bases in the middle. Germline-derived CDR1 and CDR2 are SGHAT and FQNNGV. CDR3 nucleotide sequence: TGTGCCAGCAGCTTAATGGAGAACTATGGCTACACCTTC. Protein product: CASSLMENYGYTF. The full variable domain, in which reference TRBV11-2 and TRBJ1-2 provide the parts outside the CDR3, is EAGVAQSPRYKIIEKRQSVAFWCNPISGHATLYWYQQILGQGPKLLIQFQNNGVVDDSQLPKDRFSAERLKGVDSTLKIQPAKLEDSAVYLCASSLMENYGYTFGSGTRLTVV.

The rearrangement links TRBV20-1 to TRBJ2-7, with 7 nucleotides matching TRBD1. Germline CDR1 DFQATT, CDR2 SNEGSKA (reference sequence). The CDR3 has 11 residues. Losses at the gene ends were 5 bases for V and 4 bases for J; bases not matched to a gene: 2. CDR3 bases: TGCAGTGCTCACAGGGGTTACGAGCAGTACTTC. This gives the protein CSAHRGYEQYF.

The gene calls are TRBV10-3 and TRBJ1-5; unclear D gene. V was pared by 0 bases and J by 0 bases, with 3 bases between. From germline, CDR1 is ENHRY and CDR2 SYGVKD. The CDR3 extends over 14 amino acids. The CDR3 spells CAISESVSNQPQHF. For the CDR3, the DNA is TGTGCCATCAGTGAGTCGGTTAGCAATCAGCCCCAGCATTTT.

A single count supports this clone. The gene calls are TRBV2 and TRBJ2-7; TRBD2 matches at 10 bases. Germline V lookup: CDR1 SNHLY, CDR2 FYNNEI. The CDR3 spans 16 residues. Trimming took 6 bases from V and 0 from J; bases not matched to a gene: 8. CDR3 protein: CASSRSGRFSSYEQYF. DNA for the CDR3: TGTGCCAGCAGCCGTAGCGGGAGGTTCTCCTCCTACGAGCAGTACTTC.

This clone is a singleton in its sample. The gene calls are TRBV18 and TRBJ2-7; 10 nucleotides align to TRBD1. The CDR3 contains 15 residues. CDR1 and CDR2 from the germline V gene are KGHSH and LQKENI. The V and J ends lost 3 bases and 6 bases, in that order; junction bases with no gene match: 8. CDR3 in amino acids: CASSPKGTGASEQYF. CDR3 sequence (DNA): TGTGCCAGCTCACCGAAAGGGACAGGGGCCTCCGAGCAGTACTTC.

The V and J genes are TRBV6-5 and TRBJ1-2; D may be TRBD1 (5 bases). Germline loops: CDR1 MNHEY, CDR2 SVGAGI. Trimming left V 3 bases short and J 7 bases short, with 15 bases between. The CDR3 loop spans 14 amino acids. In nucleotides, the CDR3 is TGTGCCAGCAGTTATACTAGGGGCATTAGTGGCTACACCTTC. Translated, it gives CASSYTRGISGYTF.

J is TRBJ2-7 and V is TRBV15; no firm D call. CDR3 length equals 14 residues. Germline V gives CDR1 LNHNV, CDR2 YYDKDF (reference sequence). The V gene lost 2 bases and the J gene lost 2 bases, with 10 bases spanning the gap. The CDR3: CATSRSVGTYEQYF. CDR3 in DNA: TGTGCCACCAGCAGAAGTGTGGGAACCTACGAGCAGTACTTC.

The chain couples TRBV7-2 to TRBJ1-1; possible D gene TRBD1, 6 bases. V was shortened by 1 base and J by 5 bases, with 11 bases between the two germline ends. From germline, CDR1 is SGHTA and CDR2 FQGNSA. The CDR3 consists of 14 residues. CDR3 nucleotide sequence: TGTGCCAGCAGCTTAGAGGGGGGGAGGACTGAAGCTTTCTTT. Translated, it gives CASSLEGGRTEAFF.

This chain connects TRBV5-1 to TRBJ2-2; 10 nucleotides agree with TRBD1. The CDR3 length is 16 residues. Germline V lookup: CDR1 SGHRS, CDR2 YFSETQ. The junction had 7 bases not matched to a gene; V was cut back by 4 bases and J by 4 bases. The CDR3 reads CASSKPGQGFTGELFF. CDR3 bases: TGCGCCAGCAGCAAACCGGGACAGGGGTTCACCGGGGAGCTGTTTTTT.

This chain connects TRBV12-3 or TRBV12-4 to TRBJ1-6, with unresolved D. CDR3 length: 13 amino acids. Trimming removed 2 bases from V and 5 bases from J, with 4 bases in between. CDR3 DNA: TGTGCCAGCAGTTTAAGGGATAATTCACCCCTCCACTTT. Its protein is CASSLRDNSPLHF.

V gene TRBV30 combines with J gene TRBJ1-5; D remains unclear. Germline-derived CDR1 and CDR2 are GTSNPN and SVGIG (reference sequence). The CDR3 is made up of 13 amino acids. The V end lost 0 bases, the J end lost 5 bases, and 8 bases lay between the germline ends. DNA of the CDR3: TGTGCCTGGAGTGTGAGGGAAGATCAGCCCCAGCATTTT. It specifies CAWSVREDQPQHF.